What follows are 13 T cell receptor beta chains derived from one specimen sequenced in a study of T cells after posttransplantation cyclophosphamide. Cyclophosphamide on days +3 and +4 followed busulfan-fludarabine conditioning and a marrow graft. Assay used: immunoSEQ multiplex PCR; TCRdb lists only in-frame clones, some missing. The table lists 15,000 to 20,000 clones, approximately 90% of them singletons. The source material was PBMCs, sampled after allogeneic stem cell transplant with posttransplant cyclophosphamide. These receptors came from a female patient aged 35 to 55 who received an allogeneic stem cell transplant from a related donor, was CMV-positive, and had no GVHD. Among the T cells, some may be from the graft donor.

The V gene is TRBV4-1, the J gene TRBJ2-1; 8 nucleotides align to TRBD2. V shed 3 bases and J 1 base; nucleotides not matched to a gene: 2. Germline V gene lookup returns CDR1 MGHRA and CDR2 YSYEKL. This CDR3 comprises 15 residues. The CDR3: CASSHSSGSYNEQFF. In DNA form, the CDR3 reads TGCGCCAGCAGCCATTCTAGCGGGTCCTACAATGAGCAGTTCTTC.

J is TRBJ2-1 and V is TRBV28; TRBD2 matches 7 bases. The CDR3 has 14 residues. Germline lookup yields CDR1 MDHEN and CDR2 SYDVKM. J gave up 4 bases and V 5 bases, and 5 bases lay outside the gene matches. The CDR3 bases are TGTGCCAGCAGTGGCGGGAGCCCTTACAATGAGCAGTTCTTC. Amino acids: CASSGGSPYNEQFF. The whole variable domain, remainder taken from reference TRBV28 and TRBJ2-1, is DVKVTQSSRYLVKRTGEKVFLECVQDMDHENMFWYRQDPGLGLRLIYFSYDVKMKEKGDIPEGYSVSREKKERFSLILESASTNQTSMYLCASSGGSPYNEQFFGPGTRLTVL.

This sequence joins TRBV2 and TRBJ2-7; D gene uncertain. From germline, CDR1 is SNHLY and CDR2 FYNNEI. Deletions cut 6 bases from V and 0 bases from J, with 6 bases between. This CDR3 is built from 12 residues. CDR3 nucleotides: TGTGCCAGCAGCTACAGCTCCTACGAGCAGTACTTC. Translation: CASSYSSYEQYF.

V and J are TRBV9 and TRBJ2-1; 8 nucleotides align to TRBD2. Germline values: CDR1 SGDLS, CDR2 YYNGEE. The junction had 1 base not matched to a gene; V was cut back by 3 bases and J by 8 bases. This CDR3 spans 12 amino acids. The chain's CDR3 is CASSALADEQFF. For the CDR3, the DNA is TGTGCCAGCAGCGCACTAGCGGATGAGCAGTTCTTC.

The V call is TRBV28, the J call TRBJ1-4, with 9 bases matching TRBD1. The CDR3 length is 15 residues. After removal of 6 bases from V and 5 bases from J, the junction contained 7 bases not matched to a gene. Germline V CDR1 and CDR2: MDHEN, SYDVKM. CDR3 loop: CASSSPGQGNEKLFF. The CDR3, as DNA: TGTGCCAGCAGCTCTCCGGGACAGGGCAATGAAAAACTGTTTTTT.

The DNA of the CDR3 is TGTGCCAGTAGTATGAACCCCTCGGGGTCTTCGTACGAGCAGTACTTC. Protein sequence: CASSMNPSGSSYEQYF. V gene TRBV19 combines with J gene TRBJ2-7, with D possibly TRBD2 on 5 matching bases. V was shortened by 3 bases and J by 4 bases, with 19 bases between the two germline ends. CDR3 length equals 16 residues. Germline V lookup: CDR1 LNHDA, CDR2 SQIVND (reference sequence).

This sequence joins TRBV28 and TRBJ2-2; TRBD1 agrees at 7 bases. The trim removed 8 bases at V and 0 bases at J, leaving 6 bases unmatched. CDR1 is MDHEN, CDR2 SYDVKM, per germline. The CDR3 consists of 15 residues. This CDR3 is CASPRQGPNTGELFF. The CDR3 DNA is TGTGCCAGCCCTAGACAGGGTCCGAACACCGGGGAGCTGTTTTTT.

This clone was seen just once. The CDR3 protein is CASSQDKGFAGVDNEQFF. The CDR3 nucleotides are TGTGCCAGCAGCCAAGATAAGGGATTTGCGGGGGTTGACAATGAGCAGTTCTTC. The V and J genes are TRBV4-2 and TRBJ2-1; TRBD2 aligns across 7 bases. Trimming at V came to 0 bases and at J to 5 bases, leaving 13 bases not matched to a gene. The CDR3 is 18 residues long. Per the germline V gene, CDR1 is LGHNA and CDR2 is YNFKEQ.

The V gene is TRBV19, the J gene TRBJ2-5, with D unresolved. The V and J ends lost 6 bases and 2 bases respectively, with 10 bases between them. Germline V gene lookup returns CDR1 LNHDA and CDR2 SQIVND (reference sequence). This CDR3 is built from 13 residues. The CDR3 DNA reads TGTGCCAGTAGACTAACATCACAAGAGACCCAGTACTTC. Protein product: CASRLTSQETQYF.

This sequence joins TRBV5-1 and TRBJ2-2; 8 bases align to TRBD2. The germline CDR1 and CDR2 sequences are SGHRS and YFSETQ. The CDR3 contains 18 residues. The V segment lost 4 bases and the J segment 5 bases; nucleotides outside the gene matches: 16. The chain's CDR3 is CASSKGTGLGGRTGELFF. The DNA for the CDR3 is TGCGCCAGCAGCAAAGGGACTGGGCTCGGCGGGAGGACCGGGGAGCTGTTTTTT.

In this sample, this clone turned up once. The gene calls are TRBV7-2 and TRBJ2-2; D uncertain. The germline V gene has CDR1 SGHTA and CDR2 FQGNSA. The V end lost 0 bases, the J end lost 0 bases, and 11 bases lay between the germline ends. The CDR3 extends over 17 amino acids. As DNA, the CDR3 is TGTGCCAGCAGCTTAGCTCTGTCTACTTCGAACACCGGGGAGCTGTTTTTT. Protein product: CASSLALSTSNTGELFF.

The CDR3 DNA follows: TGCAGCGCTCTCAACCCAGAAAACACCATATATTTT. It specifies CSALNPENTIYF. This chain uses TRBV29-1 with TRBJ1-3; D is unclear. This CDR3 comprises 12 residues. Per germline, CDR1 SQVTM and CDR2 ANQGSEA. Trimming took 7 bases from V and 6 from J, leaving 13 bases between them.

CDR3 nucleotide sequence: TGTGCCATCAGTGAGTCGAACGCCGGGACAGTTTTAGCCAAAAACATTCAGTACTTC. Amino acid sequence: CAISESNAGTVLAKNIQYF. This chain uses TRBV10-3 with TRBJ2-4; 7 nucleotides agree with TRBD1. Per germline, CDR1 ENHRY and CDR2 SYGVKD. This CDR3 region has 19 residues. Losses at the gene ends were 0 bases for V and 0 bases for J; bases not matched to a gene: 11.